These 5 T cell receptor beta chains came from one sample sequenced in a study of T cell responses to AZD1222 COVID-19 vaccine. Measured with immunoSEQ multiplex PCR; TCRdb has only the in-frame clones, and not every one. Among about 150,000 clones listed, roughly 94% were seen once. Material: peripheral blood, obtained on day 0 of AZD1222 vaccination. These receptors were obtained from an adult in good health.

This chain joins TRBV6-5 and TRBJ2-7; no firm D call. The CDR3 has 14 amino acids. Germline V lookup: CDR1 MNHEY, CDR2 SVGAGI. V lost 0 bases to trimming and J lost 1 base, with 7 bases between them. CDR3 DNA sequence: TGTGCCAGCAGTTACTCAGCAAGGTCCTACGAGCAGTACGTC. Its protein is CASSYSARSYEQYV.

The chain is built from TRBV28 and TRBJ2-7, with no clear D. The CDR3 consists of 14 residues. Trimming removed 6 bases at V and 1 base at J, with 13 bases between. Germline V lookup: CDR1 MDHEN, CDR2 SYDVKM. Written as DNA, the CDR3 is TGTGCCAGCAGCCCACATCTAGTTTCCTACGAGCAGTACGTC. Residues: CASSPHLVSYEQYV.

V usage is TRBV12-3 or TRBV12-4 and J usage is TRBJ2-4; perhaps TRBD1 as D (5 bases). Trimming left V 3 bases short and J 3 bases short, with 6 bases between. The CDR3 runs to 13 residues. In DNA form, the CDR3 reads TGTGCCAGCAGTTTTGACAGCAAAAACATTCAGTACTTC. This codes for CASSFDSKNIQYF.

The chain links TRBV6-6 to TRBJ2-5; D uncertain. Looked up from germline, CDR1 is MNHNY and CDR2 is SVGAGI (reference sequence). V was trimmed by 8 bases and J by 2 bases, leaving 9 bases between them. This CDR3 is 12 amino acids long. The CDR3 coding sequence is TGTGCCAGCGGGTGGGTTCAAGAGACCCAGTACTTC. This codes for CASGWVQETQYF.

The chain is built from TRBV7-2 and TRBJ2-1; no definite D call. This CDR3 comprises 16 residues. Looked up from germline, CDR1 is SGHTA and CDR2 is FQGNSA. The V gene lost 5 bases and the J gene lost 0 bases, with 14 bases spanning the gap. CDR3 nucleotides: TGTGCCAGCAGCCTCACCGTCATAAGCTCCTACAATGAGCAGTTCTTC. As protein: CASSLTVISSYNEQFF.